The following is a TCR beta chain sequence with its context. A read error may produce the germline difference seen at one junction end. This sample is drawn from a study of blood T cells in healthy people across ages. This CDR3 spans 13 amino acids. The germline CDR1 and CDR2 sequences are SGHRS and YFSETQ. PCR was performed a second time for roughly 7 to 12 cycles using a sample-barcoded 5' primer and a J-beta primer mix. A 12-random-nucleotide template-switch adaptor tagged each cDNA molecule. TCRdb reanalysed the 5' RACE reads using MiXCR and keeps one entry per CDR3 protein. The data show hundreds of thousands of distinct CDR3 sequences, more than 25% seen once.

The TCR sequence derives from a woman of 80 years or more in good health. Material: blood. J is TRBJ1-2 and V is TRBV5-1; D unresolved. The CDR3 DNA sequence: TGCGCCAGCAGCTTGGCGGCGGACTATGGCCACACCTTC. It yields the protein CASSLAADYGHTF.